The 22 T cell receptor beta chains given below trace back to one sample, sequenced in a study of blood T cell repertoires in COVID-19. Only in-frame clones appear in the TCRdb table, and some are missing; sequencing was by immunoSEQ multiplex PCR. Of roughly 440,000 clones detected, approximately 89% appear once; the ten largest clones hold around 12%. Sequencing was carried out using peripheral blood. The receptor source for this set is a woman between 45 and 65 years old with COVID-19, enrolled during active disease.

The chain is built from TRBV3-1 (or the pseudogene TRBV3-2) and TRBJ2-2; 7 bases fit TRBD2. The CDR3 totals 15 residues. Looked up from germline, CDR1 is LGHDT and CDR2 is YNNKEL (reference sequence). V shed 3 bases, J shed 6 bases, and the junction held 7 bases outside the gene matches. The CDR3 DNA is TGTGCCAGCAGCCAGAACGGGGGGAGGGCCGGGGAGCTGTTTTTT. It is translated as CASSQNGGRAGELFF.

CDR3 residues: CASRVSLADTQYF. For the CDR3, the DNA is TGTGCCAGCAGGGTGTCGCTCGCGGATACGCAGTATTTT. The V call is TRBV12-3 or TRBV12-4, the J call TRBJ2-3; no definite D call. Trimming took off 6 bases at V and 6 bases at J, with 13 bases between the two ends. CDR3 length: 13 amino acids.

The chain recombines TRBV30 with TRBJ2-1; D perhaps matches TRBD1 (6 bases). Germline CDR1 is GTSNPN and CDR2 is SVGIG (reference sequence). The CDR3 runs 16 residues. V lost 3 bases to trimming and J lost 3 bases, with 18 bases between them. The CDR3 is CAWRRTTGTNYNEQFF. Written as DNA, the CDR3 is TGTGCCTGGAGGCGAACGACAGGTACCAACTACAATGAGCAGTTCTTC.

V gene TRBV5-1 combines with J gene TRBJ2-2; D perhaps matches TRBD1 (6 bases). The CDR3 consists of 15 residues. Germline V gene sequence: CDR1 SGHRS, CDR2 YFSETQ. The ends were cut back, 0 bases at V and 2 bases at J, with 8 bases in the middle. The CDR3 spells CASSLETGNTGELFF. The CDR3 DNA reads TGCGCCAGCAGCTTGGAGACAGGCAACACCGGGGAGCTGTTTTTT. The full variable domain, in which reference TRBV5-1 and TRBJ2-2 provide the parts outside the CDR3, is KAGVTQTPRYLIKTRGQQVTLSCSPISGHRSVSWYQQTPGQGLQFLFEYFSETQRNKGNFPGRFSGRQFSNSRSEMNVSTLELGDSALYLCASSLETGNTGELFFGEGSRLTVL.

The V and J genes are TRBV7-3 and TRBJ2-3, with D possibly TRBD1 on 5 matching bases. Germline loops: CDR1 SGHTA, CDR2 FQGTGA. This CDR3 is built from 14 residues. Trimming cost V 2 bases and J 6 bases, with 12 bases left between them. This chain's CDR3 is CASSLLGRPDTQYF. DNA of the CDR3: TGTGCCAGCAGCTTATTGGGGCGGCCCGATACGCAGTATTTT.

Written as DNA, the CDR3 is TGTGCCAGCAGTGAAAGAGGGCGGGAAGATACGCAGTATTTT. Translated: CASSERGREDTQYF. The V gene is TRBV2, the J gene TRBJ2-3; a weak D match, TRBD2 (6 bases). The CDR3 length is 14 residues. The V and J ends lost 2 bases and 5 bases respectively, with 11 bases between them. Germline CDR1 reads SNHLY; CDR2 reads FYNNEI.

The V and J genes are TRBV7-2 and TRBJ2-7, with 9 bases lining up with TRBD1. There are 14 residues in the CDR3. V trimming: 1 base; J trimming: 4 bases; junction bases outside the gene matches: 2. Germline values: CDR1 SGHTA, CDR2 FQGNSA. The CDR3 here is CASSLGGQGYEQYF. The CDR3 DNA reads TGTGCCAGCAGCTTAGGGGGACAGGGATACGAGCAGTACTTC.

The CDR3 reads CASSRRGGNTGELFF. In nucleotides, the CDR3 is TGTGCCAGCTCAAGACGAGGCGGGAACACCGGGGAGCTGTTTTTT. The chain employs TRBV18 and TRBJ2-2, with D unresolved. CDR1 KGHSH and CDR2 LQKENI come from the germline V gene. V dropped 5 bases and J dropped 1 base, with 11 bases sitting between them. CDR3 length equals 15 residues. Together with reference TRBV18 and TRBJ2-2, the CDR3 gives the full variable domain: NAGVMQNPRHLVRRRGQEARLRCSPMKGHSHVYWYRQLPEEGLKFMVYLQKENIIDESGMPKERFSAEFPKEGPSILRIQQVVRGDSAAYFCASSRRGGNTGELFFGEGSRLTVL.

This clone was detected only once. The chain links TRBV7-2 to TRBJ1-4; TRBD1 might be the D (6 bases). Trimming left V 5 bases short and J 8 bases short, with 12 bases between. In germline, CDR1 is SGHTA, CDR2 FQGNSA. The CDR3 is made up of 13 amino acids. CDR3 in amino acids: CASSQRGLEKLFF. DNA for the CDR3: TGTGCCAGCAGCCAAAGGGGGTTGGAAAAACTGTTTTTT.

V is TRBV19 and J is TRBJ1-1; no clear D gene. The length of the CDR3 is 11 residues. Germline CDR1 LNHDA, CDR2 SQIVND (reference sequence). With 4 bases removed from V and 6 bases from J, the gap between germline ends came to 6 bases. CDR3 DNA sequence: TGTGCCAGTAGTAGGCGGTCTGAAGCTTTCTTT. It encodes CASSRRSEAFF.

Comments on this clone: Other DNA sequences in the same sample also yield this CDR3. The V call is TRBV5-6, the J call TRBJ1-5; TRBD1 might be the D (6 bases). The V end lost 4 bases, the J end lost 7 bases, and 9 bases lay between the germline ends. Germline values: CDR1 SGHDT, CDR2 YYEEEE. The CDR3 length is 12 residues. The CDR3 region is CASSRGGQPQHF. As DNA, the CDR3 is TGTGCCAGCAGCCGTGGGGGCCAGCCCCAGCATTTT.

This clone showed up just once. The chain couples TRBV27 to TRBJ2-1, with 8 bases lining up with TRBD1. Germline trimming cut 6 bases from V and 5 bases from J; bases unmatched to any gene: 6. Germline CDR1 MNHEY, CDR2 SMNVEV (reference sequence). This CDR3 comprises 14 residues. The DNA of the CDR3 is TGTGCCAGCAGCTCCTGGGACAGGAACAATGAGCAGTTCTTC. Translated: CASSSWDRNNEQFF.

This clone occurred once. This chain links TRBV24-1 with TRBJ2-7; D not resolved. Looked up from germline, CDR1 is KGHDR and CDR2 is SFDVKD. V was clipped by 6 bases and J by 1 base, with 6 bases between them. The length of the CDR3 is 12 residues. The CDR3 protein is CATSLHSYEQYF. DNA of the CDR3: TGTGCCACCAGTTTACATTCCTACGAGCAGTACTTC.

There are a few counts of this clone. The V and J genes are TRBV28 and TRBJ1-5; 7 positions agree with TRBD1. The CDR3 is 15 amino acids. The germline CDR1 and CDR2 sequences are MDHEN and SYDVKM. V gave up 5 bases and J gave up 7 bases; unmatched junction bases: 11. CDR3 protein: CASSPGGSQSQPQHF. As DNA, the CDR3 is TGTGCCAGCAGTCCAGGGGGTTCCCAGAGCCAGCCCCAGCATTTT.

The chain recombines TRBV5-6 with TRBJ1-5; D perhaps matches TRBD1 (6 bases). The V end lost 0 bases, the J end lost 9 bases, and 16 bases lay between the germline ends. From germline, CDR1 is SGHDT and CDR2 YYEEEE. The CDR3 spans 15 residues. The CDR3 coding sequence is TGTGCCAGCAGCTTGGCTCGGACAGCCCGCGGGCCCCAGCATTTT. It translates to CASSLARTARGPQHF.

The chain joins TRBV19 to TRBJ2-6; the D gene is possibly TRBD1 (7 bases). Germline values: CDR1 LNHDA, CDR2 SQIVND (reference sequence). The CDR3 is 17 amino acids. V was pared by 3 bases and J by 1 base, with 13 bases between. CDR3 residues: CASSIPGGNSGANVLTF. As DNA, the CDR3 is TGTGCCAGTAGTATCCCAGGGGGGAATTCTGGGGCCAACGTCCTGACTTTC. Supplemented by reference TRBV19 and TRBJ2-6, the full variable domain reads DGGITQSPKYLFRKEGQNVTLSCEQNLNHDAMYWYRQDPGQGLRLIYYSQIVNDFQKGDIAEGYSVSREKKESFPLTVTSAQKNPTAFYLCASSIPGGNSGANVLTFGAGSRLTVL.

This chain links TRBV5-1 with TRBJ2-2, with a tentative D call TRBD1 (5 bases). CDR1 is SGHRS, CDR2 YFSETQ, per germline. Trimming stripped 3 bases from V and 4 bases from J, with 13 bases between. This CDR3 is 15 amino acids long. The CDR3 reads CASSSGHRSTGELFF. CDR3 nucleotides: TGCGCCAGCAGCTCCGGGCACAGGAGCACCGGGGAGCTGTTTTTT.

The rearrangement joins TRBV19 to TRBJ2-7; 8 bases align to TRBD1. This CDR3 spans 15 amino acids. After removal of 7 bases from V and 3 bases from J, the junction contained 11 bases not matched to a gene. Germline CDR1 reads LNHDA; CDR2 reads SQIVND (reference sequence). CDR3 in DNA: TGTGCCAGTACTCCGACTATAGACAGGGGCTACGAGCAGTACTTC. Its translation: CASTPTIDRGYEQYF.

CDR3 sequence reads: CARGGVLNTEAFF. CDR3 DNA: TGTGCCAGGGGGGGGGTTTTGAACACTGAAGCTTTCTTT. This chain uses TRBV27 with TRBJ1-1; maybe TRBD1 (5 bases). Looked up from germline, CDR1 is MNHEY and CDR2 is SMNVEV (reference sequence). Trimming cost V 9 bases and J 0 bases, with 11 bases left between them. The CDR3 sequence is 13 residues long.

The CDR3 DNA reads as TGTGCCAGCAGCTCACCGGGACAGGGTTTTAATCCCACTGAAGCTTTCTTT. It translates to CASSSPGQGFNPTEAFF. This chain uses TRBV13 with TRBJ1-1; 9 nucleotides align to TRBD1. V shed 4 bases and J 4 bases; nucleotides not matched to a gene: 13. CDR1 and CDR2 (germline): PRHDT, FYEKMQ (reference sequence). The CDR3 extends over 17 amino acids. The entire variable domain, with the rest obtained from reference TRBV13 and TRBJ1-1, is as follows: AAGVIQSPRHLIKEKRETATLKCYPIPRHDTVYWYQQGPGQDPQFLISFYEKMQSDKGSIPDRFSAQQFSDYHSELNMSSLELGDSALYFCASSSPGQGFNPTEAFFGQGTRLTVV.

This clone appeared a few times. V and J are TRBV28 and TRBJ1-5, with 8 bases identical to TRBD1. Germline V gene lookup returns CDR1 MDHEN and CDR2 SYDVKM. This CDR3 has 15 amino acids. V lost 1 base and J lost 3; bases outside the gene matches: 2. The CDR3 nucleotides are TGTGCCAGCAGTTTATCAGGGGGCTCCAATCAGCCCCAGCATTTT. Protein sequence: CASSLSGGSNQPQHF. Full variable domain (outside the CDR3, taken from reference TRBV28 and TRBJ1-5): DVKVTQSSRYLVKRTGEKVFLECVQDMDHENMFWYRQDPGLGLRLIYFSYDVKMKEKGDIPEGYSVSREKKERFSLILESASTNQTSMYLCASSLSGGSNQPQHFGDGTRLSIL.

CDR3 DNA: TGTGCCAGCAGTTTACGGACAACTTACGAGCAGTACTTC. It yields the protein CASSLRTTYEQYF. V is TRBV12-3 or TRBV12-4 and J is TRBJ2-7; a possible D gene is TRBD1 (5 bases). Trimming left V 2 bases short and J 4 bases short, with 9 bases between. CDR3 length equals 13 residues.